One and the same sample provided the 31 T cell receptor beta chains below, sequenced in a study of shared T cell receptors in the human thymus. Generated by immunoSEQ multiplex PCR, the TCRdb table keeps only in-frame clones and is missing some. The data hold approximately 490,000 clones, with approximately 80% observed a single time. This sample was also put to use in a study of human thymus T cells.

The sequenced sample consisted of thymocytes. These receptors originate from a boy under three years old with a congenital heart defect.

The chain's CDR3 is CASSLGTSGRVQETQYF. The DNA for the CDR3 is TGTGCCAGCAGCTTGGGGACTAGCGGGAGGGTCCAAGAGACCCAGTACTTC. The chain has TRBV5-4 and TRBJ2-5, with TRBD2 matching 15 bases. Germline V gene data show CDR1 as SGHNT and CDR2 as YYREEE (reference sequence). There are 17 residues in the CDR3. V lost 0 bases, J lost 1 base, and 1 base stayed unmatched.

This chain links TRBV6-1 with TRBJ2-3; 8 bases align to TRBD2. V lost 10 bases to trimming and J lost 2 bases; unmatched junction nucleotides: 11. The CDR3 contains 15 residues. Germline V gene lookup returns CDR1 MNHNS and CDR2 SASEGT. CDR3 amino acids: CANHPGGRATDTQYF. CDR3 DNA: TGTGCCAACCATCCGGGGGGGAGGGCCACAGATACGCAGTATTTT.

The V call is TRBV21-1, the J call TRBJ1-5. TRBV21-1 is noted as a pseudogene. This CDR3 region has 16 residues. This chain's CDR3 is CASSKDEAWGDQPQHF. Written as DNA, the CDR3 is TGTGCCAGCAGCAAAGATGAGGCGTGGGGAGATCAGCCCCAGCATTTT.

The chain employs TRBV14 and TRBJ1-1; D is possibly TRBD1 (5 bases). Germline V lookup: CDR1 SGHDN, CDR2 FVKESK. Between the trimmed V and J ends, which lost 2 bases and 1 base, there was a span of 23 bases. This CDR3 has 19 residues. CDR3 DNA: TGTGCCAGCAGCCAAAGAGCCGTCGGCAGGGTGGTCTCGAACACTGAAGCTTTCTTT. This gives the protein CASSQRAVGRVVSNTEAFF.

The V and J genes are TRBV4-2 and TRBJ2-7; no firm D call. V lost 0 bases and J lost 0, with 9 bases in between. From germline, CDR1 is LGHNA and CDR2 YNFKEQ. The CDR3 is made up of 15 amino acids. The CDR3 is CASSQETNCSYEQYF. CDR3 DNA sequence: TGTGCCAGCAGCCAAGAAACAAATTGCTCCTACGAGCAGTACTTC.

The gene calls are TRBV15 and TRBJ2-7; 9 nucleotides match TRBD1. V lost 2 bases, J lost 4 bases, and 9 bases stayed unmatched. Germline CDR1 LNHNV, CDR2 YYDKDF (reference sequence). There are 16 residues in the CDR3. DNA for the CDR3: TGTGCCACCAGCAGACCCCCCGGGACAGGGACATACGAGCAGTACTTC. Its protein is CATSRPPGTGTYEQYF.

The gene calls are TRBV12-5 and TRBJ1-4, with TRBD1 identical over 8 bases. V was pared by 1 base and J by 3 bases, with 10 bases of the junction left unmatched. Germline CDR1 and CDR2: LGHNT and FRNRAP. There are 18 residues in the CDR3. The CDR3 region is CASGLESQGARANEKLFF. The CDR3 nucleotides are TGTGCTAGTGGTTTGGAGTCCCAGGGGGCTAGGGCTAATGAAAAACTGTTTTTT.

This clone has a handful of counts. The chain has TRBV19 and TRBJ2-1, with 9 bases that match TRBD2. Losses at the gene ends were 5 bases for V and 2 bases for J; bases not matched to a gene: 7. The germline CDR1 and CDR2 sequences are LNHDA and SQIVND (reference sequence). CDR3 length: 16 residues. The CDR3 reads CASSSSGTTPYNEQFF. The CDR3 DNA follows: TGTGCCAGTAGTTCTAGCGGGACGACCCCCTACAATGAGCAGTTCTTC.

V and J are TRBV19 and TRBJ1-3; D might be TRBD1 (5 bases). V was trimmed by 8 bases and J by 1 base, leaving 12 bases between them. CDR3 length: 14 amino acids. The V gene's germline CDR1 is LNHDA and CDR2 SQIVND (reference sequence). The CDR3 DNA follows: TGTGCCAGTTGGAAGGAGGGGTCTGGAAACACCATATATTTT. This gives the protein CASWKEGSGNTIYF. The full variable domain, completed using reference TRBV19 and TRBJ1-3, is DGGITQSPKYLFRKEGQNVTLSCEQNLNHDAMYWYRQDPGQGLRLIYYSQIVNDFQKGDIAEGYSVSREKKESFPLTVTSAQKNPTAFYLCASWKEGSGNTIYFGEGSWLTVV.

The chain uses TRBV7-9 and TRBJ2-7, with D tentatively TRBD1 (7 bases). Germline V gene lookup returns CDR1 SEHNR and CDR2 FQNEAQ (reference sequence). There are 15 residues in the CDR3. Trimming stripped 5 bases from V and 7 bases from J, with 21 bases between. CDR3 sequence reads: CASSRNRGGLEEQYF. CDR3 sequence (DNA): TGTGCCAGCAGCCGTAACAGGGGAGGCTTAGAGGAGCAGTACTTC.

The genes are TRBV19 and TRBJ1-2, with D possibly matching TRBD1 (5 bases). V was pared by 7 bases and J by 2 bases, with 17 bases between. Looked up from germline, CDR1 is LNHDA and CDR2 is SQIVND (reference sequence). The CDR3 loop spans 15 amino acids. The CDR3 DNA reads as TGTGCCAGTACCCACTCCCCGACAGAGAACTATGGCTACACCTTC. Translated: CASTHSPTENYGYTF.

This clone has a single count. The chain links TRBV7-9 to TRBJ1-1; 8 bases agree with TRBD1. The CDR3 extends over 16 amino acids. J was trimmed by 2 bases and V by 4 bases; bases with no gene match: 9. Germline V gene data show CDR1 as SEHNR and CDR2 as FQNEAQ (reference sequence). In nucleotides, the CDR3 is TGTGCCAGCAGCTCATACAGGGGACAGGAAAACACTGAAGCTTTCTTT. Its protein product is CASSSYRGQENTEAFF.

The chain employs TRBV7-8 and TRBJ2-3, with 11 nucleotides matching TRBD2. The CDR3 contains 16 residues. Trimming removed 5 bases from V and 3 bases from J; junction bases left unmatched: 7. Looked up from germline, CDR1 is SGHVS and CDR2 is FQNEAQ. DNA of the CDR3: TGTGCCAGCAGCGTCTCACTAGCGGGAGTAACAGATACGCAGTATTTT. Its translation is CASSVSLAGVTDTQYF. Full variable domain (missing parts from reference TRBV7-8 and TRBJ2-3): GAGVSQSPRYKVAKRGQDVALRCDPISGHVSLFWYQQALGQGPEFLTYFQNEAQLDKSGLPSDRFFAERPEGSVSTLKIQRTQQEDSAVYLCASSVSLAGVTDTQYFGPGTRLTVL.

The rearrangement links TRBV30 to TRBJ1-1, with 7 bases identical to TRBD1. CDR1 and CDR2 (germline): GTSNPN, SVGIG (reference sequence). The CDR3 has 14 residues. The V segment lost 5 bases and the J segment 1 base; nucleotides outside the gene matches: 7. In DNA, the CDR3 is TGTGCCTGGTACAGGGGTCTCCGGAACACTGAAGCTTTCTTT. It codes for CAWYRGLRNTEAFF.

DNA for the CDR3: TGTGCCAGCAGCAAAGGTCGGTGCTCTGGGGCCAACGTCCTGACTTTC. Its protein product is CASSKGRCSGANVLTF. The genes are TRBV21-1 and TRBJ2-6; TRBD2, the table's D call, lacks a check against the DNA. TRBV21-1 is recorded as a pseudogene. CDR3 size: 16 residues.

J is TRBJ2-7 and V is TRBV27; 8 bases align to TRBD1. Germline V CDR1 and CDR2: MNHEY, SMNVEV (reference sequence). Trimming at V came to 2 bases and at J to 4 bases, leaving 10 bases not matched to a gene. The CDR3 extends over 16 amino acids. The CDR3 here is CASSLPARGLLYEQYF. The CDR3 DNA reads TGTGCCAGCAGTTTACCGGCCAGGGGGCTCCTTTACGAGCAGTACTTC.

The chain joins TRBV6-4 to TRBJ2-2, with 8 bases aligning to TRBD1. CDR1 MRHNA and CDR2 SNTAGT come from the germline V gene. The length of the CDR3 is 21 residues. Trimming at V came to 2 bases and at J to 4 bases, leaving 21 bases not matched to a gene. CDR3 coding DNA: TGTGCCAGCAGTGACGGCAGGAGGGCAGGGGGCAGTGAGTGGGGCACCGGGGAGCTGTTTTTT. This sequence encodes CASSDGRRAGGSEWGTGELFF.

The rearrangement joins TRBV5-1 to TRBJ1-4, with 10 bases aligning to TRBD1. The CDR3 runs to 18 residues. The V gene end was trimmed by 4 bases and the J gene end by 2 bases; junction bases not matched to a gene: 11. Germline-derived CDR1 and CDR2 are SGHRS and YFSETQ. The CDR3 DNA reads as TGCGCCAGCAGCATCCTTCCGGGACAGGGGTCGACTAATGAAAAACTGTTTTTT. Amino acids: CASSILPGQGSTNEKLFF.

The CDR3 nucleotides read TGCAGCGTCGGGACAGCAGACTTTGAAGCTTTCTTT. This translates into CSVGTADFEAFF. V and J are TRBV29-1 and TRBJ1-1; 7 bases are shared with TRBD1. Trimming took 6 bases from V and 7 from J; bases not matched to a gene: 8. The CDR3 runs to 12 residues. The germline CDR1 and CDR2 sequences are SQVTM and ANQGSEA.

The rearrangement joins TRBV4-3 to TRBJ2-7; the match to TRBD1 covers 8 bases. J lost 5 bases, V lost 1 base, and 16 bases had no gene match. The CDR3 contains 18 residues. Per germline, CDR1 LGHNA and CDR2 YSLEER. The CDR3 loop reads CASSQGCRSDRGNDEQYF. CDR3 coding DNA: TGCGCCAGCAGCCAAGGTTGCCGTAGCGACAGGGGTAACGACGAGCAGTACTTC.

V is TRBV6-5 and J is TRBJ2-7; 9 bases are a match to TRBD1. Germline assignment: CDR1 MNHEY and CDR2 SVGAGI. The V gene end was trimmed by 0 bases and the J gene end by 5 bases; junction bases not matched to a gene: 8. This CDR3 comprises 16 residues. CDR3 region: CASSYSISGQGNEQYF. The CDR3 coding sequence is TGTGCCAGCAGTTACTCGATATCGGGACAGGGCAACGAGCAGTACTTC.

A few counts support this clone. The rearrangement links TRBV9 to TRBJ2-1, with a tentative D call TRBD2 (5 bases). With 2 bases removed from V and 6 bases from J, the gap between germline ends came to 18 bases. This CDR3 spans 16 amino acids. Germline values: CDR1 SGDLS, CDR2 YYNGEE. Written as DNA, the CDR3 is TGTGCCAGCAGCGTTCTAACCGGGATTACCCCCAATGAGCAGTTCTTC. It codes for CASSVLTGITPNEQFF.

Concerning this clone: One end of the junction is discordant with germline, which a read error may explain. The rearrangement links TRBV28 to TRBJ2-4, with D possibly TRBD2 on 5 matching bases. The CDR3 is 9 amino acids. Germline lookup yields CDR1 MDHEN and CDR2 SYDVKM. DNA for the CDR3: TGTGCCTCTGGACTTTTCTTGGACTTC. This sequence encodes CASGLFLDF. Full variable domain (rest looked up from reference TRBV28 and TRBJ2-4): DVKVTQSSRYLVKRTGEKVFLECVQDMDHENMFWYRQDPGLGLRLIYFSYDVKMKEKGDIPEGYSVSREKKERFSLILESASTNQTSMYLCASGLFLDFGAGTRLSVL.

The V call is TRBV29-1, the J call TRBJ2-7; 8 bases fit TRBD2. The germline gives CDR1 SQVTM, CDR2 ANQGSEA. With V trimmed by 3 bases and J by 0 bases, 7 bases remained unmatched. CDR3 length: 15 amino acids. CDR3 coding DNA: TGCAGCGTTGACGGAGCGGGAGCTAGCTCCTACGAGCAGTACTTC. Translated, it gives CSVDGAGASSYEQYF.

CDR3 bases: TGCAGCGGATCTACTAGCGGGGTATACAATGAGCAGTTCTTC. Its translation: CSGSTSGVYNEQFF. V is TRBV29-1 and J is TRBJ2-1; TRBD2 matches at 10 bases. Trimming removed 7 bases from V and 4 bases from J; junction bases left unmatched: 7. CDR3 length equals 14 residues. The germline V gene has CDR1 SQVTM and CDR2 ANQGSEA.

The CDR3 here is CASSQALPGLAASYEQYF. DNA of the CDR3: TGCGCCAGCAGCCAAGCCCTCCCGGGACTAGCGGCCTCCTACGAGCAGTACTTC. The chain is built from TRBV4-3 and TRBJ2-7; TRBD2 matches 11 bases. V gave up 1 base and J gave up 0 bases; unmatched junction bases: 8. The CDR3 runs 18 residues. Germline CDR1 and CDR2: LGHNA and YSLEER.

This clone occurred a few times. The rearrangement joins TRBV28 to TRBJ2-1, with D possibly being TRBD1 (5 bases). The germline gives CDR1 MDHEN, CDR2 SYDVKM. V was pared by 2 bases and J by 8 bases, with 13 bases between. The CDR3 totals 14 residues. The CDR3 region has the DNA TGTGCCAGCAGTTTAGGGCCTAGGGGCCATGAGCAGTTCTTC. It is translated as CASSLGPRGHEQFF. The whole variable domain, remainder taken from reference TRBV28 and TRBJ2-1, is DVKVTQSSRYLVKRTGEKVFLECVQDMDHENMFWYRQDPGLGLRLIYFSYDVKMKEKGDIPEGYSVSREKKERFSLILESASTNQTSMYLCASSLGPRGHEQFFGPGTRLTVL.

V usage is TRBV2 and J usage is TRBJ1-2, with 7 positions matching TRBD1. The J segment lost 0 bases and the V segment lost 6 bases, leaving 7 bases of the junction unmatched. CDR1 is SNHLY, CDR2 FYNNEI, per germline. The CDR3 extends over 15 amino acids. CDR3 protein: CASRDTGTANYGYTF. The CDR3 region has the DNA TGTGCCAGCAGGGATACCGGGACAGCTAACTATGGCTACACCTTC.

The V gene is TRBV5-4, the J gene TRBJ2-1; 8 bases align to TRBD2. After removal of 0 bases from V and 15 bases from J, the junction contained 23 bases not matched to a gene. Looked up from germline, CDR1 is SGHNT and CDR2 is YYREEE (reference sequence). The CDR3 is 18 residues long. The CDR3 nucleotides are TGTGCCAGCAGCTTGGCCGGGACTAGGGATGCGGGAGCGCGGTGGCTGTTCTTC. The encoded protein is CASSLAGTRDAGARWLFF.

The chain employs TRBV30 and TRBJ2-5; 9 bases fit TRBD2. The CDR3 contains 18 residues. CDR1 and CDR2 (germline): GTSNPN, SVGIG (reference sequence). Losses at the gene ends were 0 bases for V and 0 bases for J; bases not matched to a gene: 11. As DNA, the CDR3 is TGTGCCTGGAGTGTCAAAGGAGTGGCGGGGGGGTACCAAGAGACCCAGTACTTC. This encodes CAWSVKGVAGGYQETQYF.

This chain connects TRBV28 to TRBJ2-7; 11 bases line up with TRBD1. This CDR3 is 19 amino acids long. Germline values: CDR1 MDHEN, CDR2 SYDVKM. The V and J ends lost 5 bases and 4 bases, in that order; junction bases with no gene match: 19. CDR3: CASSPKDRGRSYRSYEQYF. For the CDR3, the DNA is TGTGCCAGCAGTCCCAAGGACAGGGGGCGTTCGTACCGATCGTACGAGCAGTACTTC. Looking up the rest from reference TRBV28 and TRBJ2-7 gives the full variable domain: DVKVTQSSRYLVKRTGEKVFLECVQDMDHENMFWYRQDPGLGLRLIYFSYDVKMKEKGDIPEGYSVSREKKERFSLILESASTNQTSMYLCASSPKDRGRSYRSYEQYFGPGTRLTVT.